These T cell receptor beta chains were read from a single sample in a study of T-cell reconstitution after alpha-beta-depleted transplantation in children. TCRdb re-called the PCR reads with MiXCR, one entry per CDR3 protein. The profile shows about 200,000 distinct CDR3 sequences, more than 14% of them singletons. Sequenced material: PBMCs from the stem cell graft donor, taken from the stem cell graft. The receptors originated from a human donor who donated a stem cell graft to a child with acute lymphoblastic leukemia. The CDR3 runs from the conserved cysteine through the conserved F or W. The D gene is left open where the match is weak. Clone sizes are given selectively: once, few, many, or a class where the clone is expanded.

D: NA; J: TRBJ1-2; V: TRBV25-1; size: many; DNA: TGTGCCAGCAGTGAATCGTCGGAGGGAGCGGGATTGGGCTACACCTTC; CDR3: CASSESSEGAGLGYTF
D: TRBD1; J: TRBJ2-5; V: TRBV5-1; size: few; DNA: TGCGCCAGCGGAATAATTGGGACAGGGGACGAGACCCAGTACTTC; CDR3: CASGIIGTGDETQYF
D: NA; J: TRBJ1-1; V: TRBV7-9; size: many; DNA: TGTGCCAGCACCCGAGAGGCGGGGATGAACACTGAAGCTTTCTTT; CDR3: CASTREAGMNTEAFF
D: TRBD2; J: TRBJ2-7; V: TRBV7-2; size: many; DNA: TGTGCCAGCAGCCGTAGCGGGAGGGATTACGAGCAGTACTTC; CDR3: CASSRSGRDYEQYF
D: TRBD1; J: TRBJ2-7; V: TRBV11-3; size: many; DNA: TGTGCCAGCAGCGCCTCCGGGACAGGTTCCTACGAGCAGTACTTC; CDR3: CASSASGTGSYEQYF
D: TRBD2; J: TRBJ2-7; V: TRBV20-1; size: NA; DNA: TGCAGTGCTAGAGTCGGACTAGCGAAAGAAGTCGGCGAGCAGTACTTC; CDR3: CSARVGLAKEVGEQYF
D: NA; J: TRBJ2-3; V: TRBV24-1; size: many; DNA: TGTGCCACCAGTGAATCCGTGGCAGATACGCAGTATTTT; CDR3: CATSESVADTQYF
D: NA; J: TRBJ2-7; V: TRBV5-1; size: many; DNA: TGCGCCAGCAGCTTGCGCCACGGGCTGACCTACGAGCAGTACTTC; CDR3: CASSLRHGLTYEQYF
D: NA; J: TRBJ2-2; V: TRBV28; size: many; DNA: TGTGCCAGCAGAGCAGTTTATAGGAGGCGGTGGAACAGACAAACCGGGGAGCTGTTTTTT; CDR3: CASRAVYRRRWNRQTGELFF
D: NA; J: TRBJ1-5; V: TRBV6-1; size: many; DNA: TGTGCCAGCAAGATGGGGGACAATCAGCCCCAGCATTTT; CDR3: CASKMGDNQPQHF
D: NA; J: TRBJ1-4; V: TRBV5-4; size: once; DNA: TGTGCCAGCAGCTTGAAGGGGGGAGTAGAAAAACTGTTTTTT; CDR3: CASSLKGGVEKLFF
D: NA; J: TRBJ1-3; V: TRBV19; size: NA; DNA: TGTGCCAGTGGTGGTTTGTCTTCGCCCTCTGGAAACACCATATATTTT; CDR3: CASGGLSSPSGNTIYF
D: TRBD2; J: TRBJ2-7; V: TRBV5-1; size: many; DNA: TGCGCCAGCAGCTTGGAGGGGACGAGCGGGAGTTACGAGCAGTACTTC; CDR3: CASSLEGTSGSYEQYF
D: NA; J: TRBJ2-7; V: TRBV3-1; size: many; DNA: TGTGCCAGCAGCCAAGGTCTCCAGACTCAATCCTACGAGCAGTACTTC; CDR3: CASSQGLQTQSYEQYF
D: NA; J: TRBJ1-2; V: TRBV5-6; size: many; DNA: TGTGCCAGCAGGGTACTACAGGGCTATGGCTACACCTTC; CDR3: CASRVLQGYGYTF
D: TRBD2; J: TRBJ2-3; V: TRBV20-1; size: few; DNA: TGCAGTGCGGCGGGAGCCACAGATACGCAGTATTTT; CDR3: CSAAGATDTQYF
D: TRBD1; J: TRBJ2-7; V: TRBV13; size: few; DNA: TGTGCCAGCAGCGCCTCGCGGACAGGGGGCTACGAGCAGTACTTC; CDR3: CASSASRTGGYEQYF
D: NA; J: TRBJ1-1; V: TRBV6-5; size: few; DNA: TGTGCCAGCAGTTGGCGCGGGGGGTCGGACACTGAAGCTTTCTTT; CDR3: CASSWRGGSDTEAFF
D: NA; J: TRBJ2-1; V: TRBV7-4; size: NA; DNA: TGTGCCAGCAGCTTAGTCCCACCCCCGAGATCCTGTCTCTACAATGAGCAGTTCTTC; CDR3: CASSLVPPPRSCLYNEQFF
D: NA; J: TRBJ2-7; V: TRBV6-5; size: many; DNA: TGTGCCAGCAGTTACCGGAGGGAGATCTACGAGCAGTACTTC; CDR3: CASSYRREIYEQYF
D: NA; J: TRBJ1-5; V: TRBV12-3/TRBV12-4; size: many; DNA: TGTGCCAGCAGTTCAGGGGTTCAGCCCCAGCATTTT; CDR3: CASSSGVQPQHF
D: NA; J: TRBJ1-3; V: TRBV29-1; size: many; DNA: TGCAGCGTCGTTACTGGGGGGCTCGGAAACACCATATATTTT; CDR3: CSVVTGGLGNTIYF
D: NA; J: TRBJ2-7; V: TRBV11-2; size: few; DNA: TGTGCCAGCAGCCCCCGGGAGCGGCGAACCTACGAGCAGTACTTC; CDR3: CASSPRERRTYEQYF
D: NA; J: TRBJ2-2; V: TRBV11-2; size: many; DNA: TGTGCCAGCAGCCTCGGGGAGCTGTTTTTT; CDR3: CASSLGELFF
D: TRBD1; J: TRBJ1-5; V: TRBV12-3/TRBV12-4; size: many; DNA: TGTGCCAGCAGTTTAGTACAGGGGGCGGGGGGAAGCAATCAGCCCCAGCATTTT; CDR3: CASSLVQGAGGSNQPQHF
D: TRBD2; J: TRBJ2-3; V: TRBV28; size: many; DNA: TGTGCCAGCCTTTCCCAGGGGGTAGCGGGAGGAGGTACGCAGTATTTT; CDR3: CASLSQGVAGGGTQYF
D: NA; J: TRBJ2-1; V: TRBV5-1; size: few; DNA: TGCGCCAGCAGCTTGCGGGCCGCCATGGCCTACAATGAGCAGTTCTTC; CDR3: CASSLRAAMAYNEQFF
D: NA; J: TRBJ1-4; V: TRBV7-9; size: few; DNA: TGTGCCAGCAGCGCGGACCCATCGGGTGAAAAACTGTTTTTT; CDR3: CASSADPSGEKLFF
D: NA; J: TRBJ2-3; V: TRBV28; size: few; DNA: TGTGCCAGCAGACCCCCCGGACACACAGATACGCAGTATTTT; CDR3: CASRPPGHTDTQYF
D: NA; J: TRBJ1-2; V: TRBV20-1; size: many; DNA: TGCAGTGCTAGAGATAGGGGGGCGGACTATGGCTACACCTTC; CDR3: CSARDRGADYGYTF
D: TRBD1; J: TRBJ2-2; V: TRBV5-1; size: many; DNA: TGCGCCAGCAGCTTGGTGTTGTTTAAGGGGACAGCGAACACCGGGGAGCTGTTTTTT; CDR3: CASSLVLFKGTANTGELFF
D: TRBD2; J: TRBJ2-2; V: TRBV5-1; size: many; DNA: TGCGCCAGCCGGGTGGCTAGCGGGATCCCCGGGGAGCTGTTTTTT; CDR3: CASRVASGIPGELFF
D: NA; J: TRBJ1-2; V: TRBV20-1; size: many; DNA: TGCAGTGCTAGAGATTCCAGGGACTATGGCTACACCTTC; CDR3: CSARDSRDYGYTF
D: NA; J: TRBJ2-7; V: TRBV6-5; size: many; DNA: TGTGCCAGCAGTTACTCCTTCGCAACCTACGAGCAGTACTTC; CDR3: CASSYSFATYEQYF
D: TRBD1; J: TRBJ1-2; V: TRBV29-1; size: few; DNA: TGCAGCGTCGCAGACAGGGTGGGCTATGGCTACACCTTC; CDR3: CSVADRVGYGYTF
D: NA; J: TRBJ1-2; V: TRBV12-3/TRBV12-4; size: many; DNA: TGTGCCAGCAGTTCAGGGAACAACTATGGCTACACCTTC; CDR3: CASSSGNNYGYTF
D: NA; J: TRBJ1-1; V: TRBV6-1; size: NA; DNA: TGTGCCAGCGTCCCCATTGGGGCCACTGAAGCTTTCTTT; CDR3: CASVPIGATEAFF
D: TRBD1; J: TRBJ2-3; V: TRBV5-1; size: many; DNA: TGCGCCAGCAGCTTGGTTCCAGAGAACAGGGGTGGTACAGATACGCAGTATTTT; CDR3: CASSLVPENRGGTDTQYF
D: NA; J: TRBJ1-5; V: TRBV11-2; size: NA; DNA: TGTGCCAGCAGCTTAAATAGGGCAGGGACCTATAGCAATCAGCCCCAGCATTTT; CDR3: CASSLNRAGTYSNQPQHF
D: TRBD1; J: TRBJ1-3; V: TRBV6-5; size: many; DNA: TGTGCCAGCAGTTTTAGAGGGGGCGCGAGAGGAAACACCATATATTTT; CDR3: CASSFRGGARGNTIYF
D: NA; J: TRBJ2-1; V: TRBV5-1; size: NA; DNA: TGCGCCAGCAGCTTGGCCCCAGGCGAGAATGAGCAGTTCTTC; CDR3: CASSLAPGENEQFF
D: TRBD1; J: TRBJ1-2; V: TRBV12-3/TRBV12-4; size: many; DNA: TGTGCCAGCAGTTTAAACCCGACAGGGGCTGGCTATGGCTACACCTTC; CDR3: CASSLNPTGAGYGYTF
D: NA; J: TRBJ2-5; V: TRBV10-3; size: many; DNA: TGTGCCATCAGTGACGCAGACAACCAAGAGACCCAGTACTTC; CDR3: CAISDADNQETQYF
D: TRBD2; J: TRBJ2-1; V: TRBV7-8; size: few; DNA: TGTGCCAGCAGCTTCGATGGACTAGCGGAGGGTGCCTACAATGAGCAGTTCTTC; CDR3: CASSFDGLAEGAYNEQFF
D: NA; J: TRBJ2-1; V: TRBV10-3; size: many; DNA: TGTGCCATCAGGGACCAAGGAGGGACGAGCTCCTACAATGAGCAGTTCTTC; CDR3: CAIRDQGGTSSYNEQFF
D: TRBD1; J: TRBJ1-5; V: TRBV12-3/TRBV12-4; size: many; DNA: TGTGCCAGCAGCCGTAGCGGGACAGGGATGTTTGGTAGCAATCAGCCCCAGCATTTT; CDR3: CASSRSGTGMFGSNQPQHF
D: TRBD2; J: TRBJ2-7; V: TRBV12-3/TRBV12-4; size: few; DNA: TGTGCCAGCAGTCATCTCGGTCTAGCGGGACGAGGACGGCGCGAGCAGTACTTC; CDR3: CASSHLGLAGRGRREQYF
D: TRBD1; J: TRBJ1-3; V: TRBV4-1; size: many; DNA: TGCGCCAGCAGCCAAGTTCAAGGAGGGGGCATTAGTGGAAACACCATATATTTT; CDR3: CASSQVQGGGISGNTIYF
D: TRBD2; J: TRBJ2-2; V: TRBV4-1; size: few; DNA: TGCGCCAGCAGCGGACTAGTTAAAGGCCCCAACACCGGGGAGCTGTTTTTT; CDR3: CASSGLVKGPNTGELFF
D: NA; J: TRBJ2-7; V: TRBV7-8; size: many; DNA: TGTGCCAGCAGCTTAAGTGGGACGGCCTCCTACGAGCAGTACTTC; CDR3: CASSLSGTASYEQYF
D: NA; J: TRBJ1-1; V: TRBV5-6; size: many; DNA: TGTGCCAGCACCCAACCCAACCTGAACACTGAAGCTTTCTTT; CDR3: CASTQPNLNTEAFF
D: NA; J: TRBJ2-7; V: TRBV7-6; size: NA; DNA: TGTGCCAGCAGCCGTGACAGATTACAGCAGTACTTC; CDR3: CASSRDRLQQYF
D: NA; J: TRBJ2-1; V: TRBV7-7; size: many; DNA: TGTGCTAGCAGCTCGCTTTCCGAAGGGAAAGTCTACAATGAGCAGTTCTTC; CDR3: CASSSLSEGKVYNEQFF